These T cell receptor beta chains were read from a single sample in a study of T cell responses to AZD1222 COVID-19 vaccine. The table came from immunoSEQ multiplex PCR; TCRdb's copy has only in-frame clones and leaves some out. The sample lists 120,000 or so clones; 70% to 90% were seen once. The source material was peripheral blood, sampled on day 0 of AZD1222 vaccination. The receptor source for this set is an adult in good health. CDR3s include the opening cysteine and the closing phenylalanine or tryptophan. Fields, in order: D gene, V gene, J gene, clone size, CDR3 protein, CDR3 DNA. A D gene is named only where the DNA matches it firmly. Some rows mark clone size as missing; the rest say once, few, many or name a class of expanded clone.

>NA|TRBV5-6|TRBJ2-3|NA
CASSLEGYTDTQYF
TGTGCCAGCAGTCTTGAGGGCTACACAGATACGCAGTATTTT
>TRBD1|TRBV7-3|TRBJ1-2|NA
CASSSGQGGGYTF
TGTGCCAGCAGCTCAGGACAGGGCGGTGGCTACACCTTC
>NA|TRBV7-7|TRBJ2-5|NA
CASNPLSGAPDQYF
TGTGCCAGCAACCCATTGTCGGGTGCCCCTGACCAGTACTTC
>NA|TRBV19|TRBJ2-1|NA
CASSNGGGPLSNEQFF
TGTGCCAGTAGTAACGGGGGTGGGCCTCTCAGTAATGAGCAGTTCTTC
>NA|TRBV6-5|TRBJ1-2|NA
CASSYSSGGNGYTF
TGTGCCAGCAGTTACTCGTCGGGAGGGAACGGCTACACCTTC
>NA|TRBV5-1|TRBJ2-1|NA
CASSFGSLNEQFF
TGCGCCAGCAGCTTTGGCAGTCTCAATGAGCAGTTCTTC
>NA|TRBV7-2|TRBJ1-1|NA
CASSLTGVRSEAFF
TGTGCCAGCAGCTTAACCGGCGTCCGTTCTGAAGCTTTCTTT
>NA|TRBV7-9|TRBJ2-3|once
CASSLSRFDTQYF
TGTGCCAGCAGCTTAAGCAGGTTCGATACGCAGTATTTT
>NA|TRBV27|TRBJ1-4|NA
CASSFLNLGNNEKLFF
TGTGCCAGCAGTTTTCTTAATTTGGGGAATAATGAAAAACTGTTTTTT
>TRBD1|TRBV27|TRBJ2-6|NA
CASRRDRGLGANVLTF
TGTGCCAGCCGCCGGGACAGGGGGCTTGGGGCCAACGTCCTGACTTTC
>NA|TRBV2|TRBJ2-3|few
CASSEDTDTQYF
TGTGCCAGCAGTGAGGATACAGATACGCAGTATTTT
>NA|TRBV27|TRBJ2-3|NA
CASTARSRRTPPDTQYF
TGTGCCAGCACTGCTCGGAGTAGACGGACCCCGCCAGATACGCAGTATTTT
>NA|TRBV6-2/TRBV6-3|TRBJ1-2|once
CASSYLGINYGYTF
TGTGCCAGCAGTTATCTCGGGATTAACTATGGCTACACCTTC
>NA|TRBV27|TRBJ1-6|NA
CASSFYNSPLHF
TGTGCCAGCAGTTTCTACAATTCACCCCTCCACTTT
>NA|TRBV4-1|TRBJ1-2|NA
CASSQAVTPYGYTF
TGCGCCAGCAGCCAAGCTGTTACTCCCTATGGCTACACCTTC
>TRBD1|TRBV2|TRBJ2-4|NA
CASSSGQGNIQYF
TGTGCCAGCAGCTCGGGACAGGGAAACATTCAGTACTTC
>NA|TRBV7-2|TRBJ1-2|NA
CASSLFRGADGYTF
TGTGCCAGCAGCTTATTTCGGGGGGCGGATGGCTACACCTTC
>NA|TRBV2|TRBJ1-4|NA
CASSVGRIEKLFF
TGTGCCAGCAGTGTGGGTCGGATTGAAAAACTGTTTTTT
>TRBD1|TRBV10-3|TRBJ1-5|NA
CAISAKTGTNQPQHF
TGTGCCATCAGCGCCAAGACAGGGACCAATCAGCCCCAGCATTTT
>NA|TRBV7-2|TRBJ1-2|NA
CASSQWTDTGYTF
TGTGCCAGCAGCCAATGGACGGACACTGGCTACACCTTC
>NA|TRBV4-3|TRBJ1-4|once
CASSQDSGQRATNEKLFF
TGCGCCAGCAGCCAAGATTCAGGTCAGAGGGCAACTAATGAAAAACTGTTTTTT
>NA|TRBV2|TRBJ1-2|NA
CASTGTDHGYTF
TGTGCCAGCACCGGGACTGATCATGGCTACACCTTC
>NA|TRBV3-1/TRBV3-2|TRBJ1-1|NA
CASSQGGRRDKIRMNTEAFF
TGTGCCAGCAGCCAAGGAGGGCGCAGGGACAAGATCAGGATGAACACTGAAGCTTTCTTT
>NA|TRBV6-5|TRBJ2-5|NA
CASSSFMGKETQYF
TGTGCCAGCAGCTCCTTTATGGGGAAAGAGACCCAGTACTTC
>NA|TRBV10-3|TRBJ1-5|NA
CAISEGREGNQPQHF
TGTGCCATCAGTGAGGGCAGGGAGGGAAATCAGCCCCAGCATTTT
>TRBD2|TRBV4-2|TRBJ2-5|once
CASSQEGSGAYQETQYF
TGTGCCAGCAGCCAAGAGGGTAGCGGGGCATACCAAGAGACCCAGTACTTC
>NA|TRBV28|TRBJ1-4|NA
CASEQGFGEKLFF
TGTGCCAGCGAGCAGGGGTTCGGTGAAAAACTGTTTTTT
>TRBD2|TRBV7-3|TRBJ2-1|NA
CASSPGARTSGGNEQFF
TGTGCCAGCAGCCCGGGGGCGCGGACTAGCGGGGGGAATGAGCAGTTCTTC
>NA|TRBV12-3/TRBV12-4|TRBJ2-3|NA
CASRGGSTDTQYF
TGTGCCAGCAGAGGAGGGTCCACAGATACGCAGTATTTT
>TRBD1|TRBV7-2|TRBJ2-1|NA
CASSIQGVSYNEQFF
TGTGCCAGCAGCATACAGGGGGTCTCCTACAATGAGCAGTTCTTC
>NA|TRBV4-1|TRBJ1-5|NA
CASSPGVNQPQHF
TGCGCCAGCAGCCCGGGAGTCAATCAGCCCCAGCATTTT
>NA|TRBV2|TRBJ1-1|NA
CASSESPHSNTEAFF
TGTGCCAGCAGTGAATCGCCTCACTCGAACACTGAAGCTTTCTTT
>TRBD2|TRBV3-1/TRBV3-2|TRBJ2-2|NA
CASSQGLAGAGELFF
TGTGCCAGCAGCCAAGGGTTAGCGGGGGCCGGGGAGCTGTTTTTT
>NA|TRBV5-1|TRBJ2-5|NA
CASSPIGVQETQYF
TGCGCCAGCAGCCCAATAGGAGTCCAGGAGACCCAGTACTTC
>TRBD1|TRBV2|TRBJ1-1|few
CASSEEGQLNTEAFF
TGTGCCAGCAGTGAAGAGGGACAGTTGAACACTGAAGCTTTCTTT
>NA|TRBV6-1|TRBJ2-3|NA
CASSEGHTDTQYF
TGTGCCAGCAGTGAAGGTCACACAGATACGCAGTATTTT
>NA|TRBV4-2|TRBJ1-5|NA
CASSQAGPQPQHF
TGTGCCAGCAGCCAAGCCGGGCCCCAGCCCCAGCATTTT
>NA|TRBV7-2|TRBJ1-6|NA
CASSFAGDTGGGRRSPLHF
TGTGCCAGCAGCTTCGCGGGGGACACCGGGGGGGGGCGCCGTTCACCCCTCCACTTT
>NA|TRBV7-6|TRBJ2-1|NA
CASSDAGNSYNEQFF
TGTGCCAGCAGCGACGCGGGGAACTCCTACAATGAGCAGTTCTTC
>NA|TRBV29-1|TRBJ1-4|NA
CSVCREDREKLFF
TGCAGCGTTTGTAGGGAGGATCGGGAAAAACTGTTTTTT
>NA|TRBV4-2|TRBJ1-3|NA
CASSHWTAGSGNTIYF
TGTGCCAGCAGCCACTGGACAGCAGGCTCTGGAAACACCATATATTTT
>NA|TRBV6-5|TRBJ2-1|NA
CASSRLAYEQFF
TGTGCCAGCAGTAGGCTAGCCTATGAGCAGTTCTTC
>NA|TRBV6-5|TRBJ1-6|NA
CASSYSIIGGSTPLHF
TGTGCCAGCAGTTACTCGATCATCGGGGGCAGTACACCCCTCCACTTT
>NA|TRBV4-2|TRBJ2-3|NA
CASSPPSTDTQYF
TGTGCCAGCAGCCCCCCCAGCACAGATACGCAGTATTTT
>NA|TRBV15|TRBJ1-4|NA
CATSSSSSSGRRANEKLFF
TGTGCCACCAGCAGTAGCTCTAGTTCGGGGCGGAGGGCTAATGAAAAACTGTTTTTT
>TRBD1|TRBV12-5|TRBJ2-7|NA
CASGFSMDRVSYEQYF
TGTGCTAGTGGTTTCTCTATGGACAGGGTCTCCTACGAGCAGTACTTC
>NA|TRBV18|TRBJ1-2|NA
CASSEPPPPGNYGYTF
TGTGCCAGCTCAGAACCCCCGCCCCCAGGGAACTATGGCTACACCTTC
>NA|TRBV20-1|TRBJ1-5|NA
CSASYGGFNQPQHF
TGCAGTGCTAGTTATGGGGGCTTCAATCAGCCCCAGCATTTT
>NA|TRBV29-1|TRBJ2-3|NA
CSVEDWAFGTDTQYF
TGCAGCGTTGAAGATTGGGCGTTCGGGACAGATACGCAGTATTTT
>NA|TRBV7-2|TRBJ2-7|few
CASSFSYEQYF
TGTGCCAGCAGCTTCTCCTACGAGCAGTACTTC
>NA|TRBV5-1|TRBJ2-5|NA
CASSLGGAIETQYF
TGCGCCAGCAGCTTGGGGGGGGCCATAGAGACCCAGTACTTC
>TRBD2|TRBV9|TRBJ2-1|NA
CASSPGRTSGNNEQFF
TGTGCCAGCAGCCCTGGGAGGACTAGCGGAAACAATGAGCAGTTCTTC
>TRBD1|TRBV18|TRBJ2-1|NA
CASSLTYSPGQGVYNEQFF
TGTGCCAGCTCACTTACCTACAGCCCGGGACAGGGAGTCTACAATGAGCAGTTCTTC
>NA|TRBV28|TRBJ1-1|few
CASSLYKTAFF
TGTGCCAGCAGTTTATATAAGACAGCTTTCTTT
>TRBD1|TRBV28|TRBJ1-2|once
CASSPPGQGWGYGYTF
TGTGCCAGCAGTCCACCGGGACAGGGTTGGGGATATGGCTACACCTTC
>NA|TRBV7-9|TRBJ2-2|NA
CASSLVGGDTGELFF
TGTGCCAGCAGCTTAGTCGGGGGAGACACCGGGGAGCTGTTTTTT
>TRBD1|TRBV20-1|TRBJ1-2|NA
CSASMGQANYGYTF
TGCAGTGCTAGTATGGGACAGGCCAACTATGGCTACACCTTC
>TRBD2|TRBV4-1|TRBJ2-1|NA
CASSQEGGLAGGSSYNEQFF
TGCGCCAGCAGCCAAGAGGGAGGGCTAGCGGGGGGGAGCTCCTACAATGAGCAGTTCTTC
>NA|TRBV5-4|TRBJ2-7|few
CASSFDPDGSYEQYF
TGTGCCAGCAGCTTCGACCCGGACGGTTCCTACGAGCAGTACTTC
>NA|TRBV11-2|TRBJ1-1|NA
CASRPGREGNTEAFF
TGTGCCAGCAGGCCTGGCAGGGAGGGAAACACTGAAGCTTTCTTT